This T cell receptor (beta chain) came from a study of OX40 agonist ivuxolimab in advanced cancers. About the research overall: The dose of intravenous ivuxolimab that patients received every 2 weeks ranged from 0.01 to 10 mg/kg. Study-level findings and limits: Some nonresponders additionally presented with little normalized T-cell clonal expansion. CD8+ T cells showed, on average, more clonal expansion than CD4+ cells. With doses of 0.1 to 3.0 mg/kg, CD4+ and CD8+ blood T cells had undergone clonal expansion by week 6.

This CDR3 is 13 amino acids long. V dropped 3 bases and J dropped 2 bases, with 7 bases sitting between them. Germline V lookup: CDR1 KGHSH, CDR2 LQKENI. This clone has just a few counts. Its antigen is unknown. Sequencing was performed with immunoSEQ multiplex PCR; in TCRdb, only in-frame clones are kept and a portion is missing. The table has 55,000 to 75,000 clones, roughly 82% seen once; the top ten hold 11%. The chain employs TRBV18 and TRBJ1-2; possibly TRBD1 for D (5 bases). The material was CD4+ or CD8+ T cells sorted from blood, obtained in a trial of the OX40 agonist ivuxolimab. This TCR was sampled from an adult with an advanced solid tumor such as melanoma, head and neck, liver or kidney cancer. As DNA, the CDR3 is TGTGCCAGCTCACCGAACAGGAACTATGGCTACACCTTC. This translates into CASSPNRNYGYTF. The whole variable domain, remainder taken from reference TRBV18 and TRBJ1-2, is NAGVMQNPRHLVRRRGQEARLRCSPMKGHSHVYWYRQLPEEGLKFMVYLQKENIIDESGMPKERFSAEFPKEGPSILRIQQVVRGDSAAYFCASSPNRNYGYTFGSGTRLTVV.